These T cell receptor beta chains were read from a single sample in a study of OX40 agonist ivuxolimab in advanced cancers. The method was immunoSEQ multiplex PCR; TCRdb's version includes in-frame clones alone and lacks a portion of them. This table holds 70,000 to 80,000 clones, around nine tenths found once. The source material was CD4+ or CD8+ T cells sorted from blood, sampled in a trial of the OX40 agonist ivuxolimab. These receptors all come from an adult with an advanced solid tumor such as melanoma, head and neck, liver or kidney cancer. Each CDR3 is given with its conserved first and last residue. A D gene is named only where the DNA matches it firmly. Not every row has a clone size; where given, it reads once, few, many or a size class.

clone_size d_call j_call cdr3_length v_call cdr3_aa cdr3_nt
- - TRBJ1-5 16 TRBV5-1 CASSLGHLNSNQPQHF TGCGCCAGCAGCTTGGGACACCTTAATAGCAATCAGCCCCAGCATTTT
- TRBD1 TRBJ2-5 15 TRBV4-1 CASSQPDRVQETQYF TGCGCCAGCAGCCAACCTGACAGGGTCCAAGAGACCCAGTACTTC
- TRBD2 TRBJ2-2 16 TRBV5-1 CASSLATSGDTGELFF TGCGCCAGCAGCTTGGCGACTAGCGGGGACACCGGGGAGCTGTTTTTT
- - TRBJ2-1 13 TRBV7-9 CASSLTLANEQFF TGTGCCAGCAGCTTAACTCTAGCGAATGAGCAGTTCTTC
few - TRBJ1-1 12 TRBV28 CASISVNTEAFF TGTGCCAGCATCAGCGTGAACACTGAAGCTTTCTTT
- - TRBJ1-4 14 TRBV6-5 CATSYRGRDEKLFF TGTGCCACCAGTTACAGAGGACGGGATGAAAAACTGTTTTTT
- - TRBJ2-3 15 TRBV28 CASSTDERLGDTQYF TGTGCCAGCAGTACCGATGAAAGACTAGGGGATACGCAGTATTTT
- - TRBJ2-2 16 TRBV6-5 CASSYPEAGDTGELFF TGTGCCAGCAGTTACCCGGAGGCAGGGGACACCGGGGAGCTGTTTTTT
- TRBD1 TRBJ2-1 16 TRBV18 CASSPPNQGANNEQFF TGTGCCAGCTCACCACCTAATCAGGGGGCTAACAATGAGCAGTTCTTC
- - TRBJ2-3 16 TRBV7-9 CASSRGTSESTDTQYF TGTGCCAGCAGCCGAGGGACGTCGGAGAGCACAGATACGCAGTATTTT
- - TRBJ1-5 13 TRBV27 CASSSLANQPQHF TGTGCCAGCAGTTCGTTAGCCAATCAGCCCCAGCATTTT
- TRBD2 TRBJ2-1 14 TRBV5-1 CASSPTSADNEQFF TGCGCCAGCAGCCCGACTAGCGCTGACAATGAGCAGTTCTTC
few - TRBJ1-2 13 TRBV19 CATNYDKNYGYTF TGTGCCACTAATTACGACAAGAACTATGGCTACACCTTC
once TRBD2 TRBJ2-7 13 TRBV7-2 CASSRSGIYEQYF TGTGCCAGCAGCCGTAGCGGGATCTACGAGCAGTACTTC
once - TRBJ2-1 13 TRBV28 CARQGLGYNEQFF TGTGCCAGACAGGGTTTGGGTTACAATGAGCAGTTCTTC
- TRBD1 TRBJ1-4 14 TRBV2 CASRGGQTNEKLFF TGTGCCAGCAGGGGGGGACAGACTAATGAAAAACTGTTTTTT
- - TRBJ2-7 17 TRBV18 CASSWGVGGRGPHEQYF TGTGCCAGCTCATGGGGCGTGGGGGGACGAGGTCCCCACGAGCAGTACTTC
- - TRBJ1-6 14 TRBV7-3 CASSLSAGNSPLHF TGTGCCAGCAGCTTAAGTGCAGGGAATTCACCCCTCCACTTT
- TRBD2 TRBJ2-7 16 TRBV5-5 CASSLEGGRAAYEQYF TGTGCCAGCAGCTTGGAGGGCGGGAGGGCCGCCTACGAGCAGTACTTC
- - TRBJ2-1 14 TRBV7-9 CASSTRGAYNEQFF TGTGCCAGCAGCACAAGGGGGGCCTACAATGAGCAGTTCTTC
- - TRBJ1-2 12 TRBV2 CASSSLHRGYTF TGTGCCAGCAGTTCCTTACATCGGGGCTACACCTTC
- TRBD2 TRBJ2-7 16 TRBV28 CASSPLSSGKSHEQYF TGTGCCAGCAGTCCCCTATCTAGCGGGAAGTCCCACGAGCAGTACTTC
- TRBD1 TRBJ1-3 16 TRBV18 CASSLGQASSGNTIYF TGTGCCAGCTCACTGGGACAGGCTTCCTCTGGAAACACCATATATTTT
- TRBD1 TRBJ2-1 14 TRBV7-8 CASEKGADYNEQFF TGTGCCAGCGAAAAGGGGGCAGACTACAATGAGCAGTTCTTC
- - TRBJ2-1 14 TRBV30 CAWKGSGFNNEQFF TGTGCCTGGAAGGGGAGCGGATTTAACAATGAGCAGTTCTTC
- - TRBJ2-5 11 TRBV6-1 CASTHRETQYF TGTGCCAGCACCCATCGGGAGACCCAGTACTTC
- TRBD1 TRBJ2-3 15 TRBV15 CATSSGTGSWDTQYF TGTGCCACCAGCAGCGGGACAGGGTCTTGGGATACGCAGTATTTT
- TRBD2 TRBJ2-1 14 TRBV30 CAWSGLAGNNEQFF TGTGCCTGGAGTGGACTAGCGGGTAACAATGAGCAGTTCTTC
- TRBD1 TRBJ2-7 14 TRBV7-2 CASSIKRQGATQYF TGTGCCAGCAGCATAAAACGACAGGGGGCCACGCAGTACTTC
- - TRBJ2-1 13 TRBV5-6 CASSPGPYNEQFF TGTGCCAGCAGCCCGGGACCATACAATGAGCAGTTCTTC
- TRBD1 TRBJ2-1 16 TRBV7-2 CASGRPGQGVYNEQFF TGTGCCAGCGGACGGCCGGGACAGGGGGTTTACAATGAGCAGTTCTTC
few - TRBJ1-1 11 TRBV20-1 CSARGPSEAFF TGCAGTGCTAGAGGACCTTCGGAGGCTTTCTTT
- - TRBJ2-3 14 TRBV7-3 CASSSNEGSDTQYF TGTGCCAGCAGCTCCAATGAAGGGTCAGATACGCAGTATTTT
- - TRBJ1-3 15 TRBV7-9 CASSLQEHSGNTIYF TGTGCCAGCAGCTTACAAGAGCACTCTGGAAACACCATATATTTT
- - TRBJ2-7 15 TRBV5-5 CASSRGDSSSYEQYF TGTGCCAGCAGCCGGGGGGACAGCAGCTCCTACGAGCAGTACTTC
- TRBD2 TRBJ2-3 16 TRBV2 CASRTSGRAGADTQYF TGTGCCAGCAGGACTAGCGGGAGGGCCGGGGCAGATACGCAGTATTTT
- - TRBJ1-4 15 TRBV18 CASSPGQGNNEKLFF TGTGCCAGCTCACCCGGACAAGGCAATAATGAAAAACTGTTTTTT
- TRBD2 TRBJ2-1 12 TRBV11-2 CASRLTSGEQFF TGTGCCAGCAGACTCACTAGCGGTGAGCAGTTCTTC
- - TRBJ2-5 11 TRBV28 CASMTGVAQYF TGTGCCAGCATGACTGGGGTGGCCCAGTACTTC
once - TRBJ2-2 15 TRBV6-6 CASSYSSAGTGELFF TGTGCCAGCAGTTACTCGAGTGCGGGCACCGGGGAGCTGTTTTTT
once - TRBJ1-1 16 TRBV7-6 CASSLGGAPMNTEAFF TGTGCCAGCAGCTTAGGGGGGGCCCCAATGAACACTGAAGCTTTCTTT
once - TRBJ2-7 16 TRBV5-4 CASSQDLAGYSYEQYF TGTGCCAGCAGCCAAGATCTCGCCGGATACTCCTACGAGCAGTACTTC
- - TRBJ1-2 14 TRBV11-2 CASSLDYRADGYTF TGTGCCAGCAGCTTAGATTACAGGGCTGATGGCTACACCTTC
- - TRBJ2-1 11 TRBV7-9 CASSLDSLQFF TGTGCCAGCAGCCTGGACAGCCTGCAGTTCTTC
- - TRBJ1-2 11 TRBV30 CAWHPRGGRTF TGTGCCTGGCACCCTAGGGGGGGTCGCACCTTC
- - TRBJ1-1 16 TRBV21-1 CASSRNDGAWGTEAFF TGTGCCAGCAGCAGAAATGATGGGGCTTGGGGCACTGAAGCTTTCTTT
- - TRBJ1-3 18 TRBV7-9 CASSSGSLRVSHKNTIYF TGTGCCAGCAGTTCCGGAAGTTTAAGGGTCTCTCATAAAAACACCATATATTTT
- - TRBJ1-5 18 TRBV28 CASLATGLRRGSNQPQHF TGTGCCAGCTTGGCGACGGGGCTTCGAAGGGGGAGCAATCAGCCCCAGCATTTT
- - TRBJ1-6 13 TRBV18 CASSPTPNSPLHF TGTGCCAGCTCACCTACGCCTAATTCACCCCTCCACTTT
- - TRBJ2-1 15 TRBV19 CASTRGGEASNEQFF TGTGCCAGTACCAGGGGGGGCGAGGCCTCCAATGAGCAGTTCTTC
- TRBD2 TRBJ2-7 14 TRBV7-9 CASSFPSGSYEQYF TGTGCCAGCAGCTTTCCTAGCGGCTCCTACGAGCAGTACTTC
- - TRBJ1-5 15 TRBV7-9 CASSKTGDSNQPQHF TGTGCCAGCAGCAAGACAGGAGATAGCAATCAGCCCCAGCATTTT
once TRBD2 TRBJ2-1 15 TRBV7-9 CASSFPGTSGNIQFF TGTGCCAGCAGCTTCCCCGGGACTAGCGGGAATATCCAGTTCTTC
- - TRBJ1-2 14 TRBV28 CASTPDASNYGYTF TGTGCCAGCACCCCAGACGCCTCTAACTATGGCTACACCTTC
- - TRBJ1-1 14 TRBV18 CASSPTELNTEAFF TGTGCCAGCTCACCGACAGAACTGAACACTGAAGCTTTCTTT
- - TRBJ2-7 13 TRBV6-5 CASRPDRSYEQYF TGTGCCAGCAGGCCGGACAGATCCTACGAGCAGTACTTC
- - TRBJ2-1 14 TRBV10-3 CAISESGIYNEQFF TGTGCCATCAGTGAGTCTGGGATTTACAATGAGCAGTTCTTC
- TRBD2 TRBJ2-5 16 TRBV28 CASSAHSGRAVETQYF TGTGCCAGCAGTGCCCATAGCGGGAGGGCCGTGGAGACCCAGTACTTC
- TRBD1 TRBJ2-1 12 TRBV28 CASRPDRGEQFF TGTGCCAGCAGACCGGACAGGGGTGAGCAGTTCTTC
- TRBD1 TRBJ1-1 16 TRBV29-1 CSVAPTGAFSNTEAFF TGCAGCGTTGCCCCTACAGGGGCCTTTTCGAACACTGAAGCTTTCTTT